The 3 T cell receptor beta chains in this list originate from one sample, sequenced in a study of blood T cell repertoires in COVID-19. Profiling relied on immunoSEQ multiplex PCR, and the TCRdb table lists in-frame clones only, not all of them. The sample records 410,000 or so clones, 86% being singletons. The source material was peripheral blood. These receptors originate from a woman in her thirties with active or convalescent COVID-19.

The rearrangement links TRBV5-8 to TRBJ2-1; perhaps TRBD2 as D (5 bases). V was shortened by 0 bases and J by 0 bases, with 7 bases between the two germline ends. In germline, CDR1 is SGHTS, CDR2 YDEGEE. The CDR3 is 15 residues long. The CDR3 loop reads CASSLGESSYNEQFF. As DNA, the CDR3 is TGTGCCAGCAGCTTGGGGGAGAGCTCCTACAATGAGCAGTTCTTC.

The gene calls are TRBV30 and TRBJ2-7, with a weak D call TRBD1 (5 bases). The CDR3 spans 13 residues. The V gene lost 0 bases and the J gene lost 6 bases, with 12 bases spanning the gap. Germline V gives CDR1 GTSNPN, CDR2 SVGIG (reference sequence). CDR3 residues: CAWSVRVRGEQYF. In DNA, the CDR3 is TGTGCCTGGAGTGTACGGGTTAGGGGCGAGCAGTACTTC. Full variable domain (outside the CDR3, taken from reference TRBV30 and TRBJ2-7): SQTIHQWPATLVQPVGSPLSLECTVEGTSNPNLYWYRQAAGRGLQLLFYSVGIGQISSEVPQNLSASRPQDRQFILSSKKLLLSDSGFYLCAWSVRVRGEQYFGPGTRLTVT.

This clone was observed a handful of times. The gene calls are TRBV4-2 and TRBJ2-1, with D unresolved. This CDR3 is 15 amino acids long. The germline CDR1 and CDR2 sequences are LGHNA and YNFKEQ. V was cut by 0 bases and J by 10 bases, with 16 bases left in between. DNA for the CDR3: TGTGCCAGCAGCCAAGAAACCCCGCGGTTGAGCGAGCAGTTCTTC. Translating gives CASSQETPRLSEQFF.